The clone carrying this T cell receptor (beta chain) was observed a few times. Ophthalmopathy absent within 18 months of follow-up marked hyperthyroidism as stable. Researchers turned away patients with other autoimmune diseases, uncontrolled infections, pregnancy or lactation. The data were obtained in a study of Graves' ophthalmopathy and Graves' hyperthyroidism. Investigators amplified TCR beta CDR3 regions from RNA transcripts. Following a first-round RT-PCR that used HTBI primers, a second-round multiplex PCR was carried out. One entry per CDR3 protein, called by TCRdb with MiXCR from the multiplex PCR reads. This sample has roughly 410,000 distinct CDR3 sequences, with 15% found just once. CDR1 is LGHDT, CDR2 YNNKEL, per germline (reference sequence). This CDR3 has 16 residues. V was pared by 1 base and J by 4 bases, with 16 bases between.

This clonotype was obtained from a woman younger than 35 with stable Graves' hyperthyroidism. Sample: peripheral blood. The V and J genes are TRBV3-1 and TRBJ1-1; tentatively, D is TRBD1 (5 bases). This CDR3 reads CASSQARQLTGTEAFF. DNA for the CDR3: TGTGCCAGCAGCCAAGCCCGACAGTTAACGGGCACTGAAGCTTTCTTT.